This T cell receptor beta chain was recovered during a study of blood T cell repertoires in COVID-19. Study at large: Acute and convalescent COVID-19 samples came from the United States, Italy and Spain. PBMCs, B-cell-depleted T cells, or T cells were the source of the cDNA or gDNA that made up the material.

Within 2 weeks of study entry, exposed participants had contacted a PCR-confirmed or clinician-diagnosed COVID-19 case. Original processing methods: By means of reference gene primer amplification, nucleated cell counts were estimated. TCRdb's copy holds only in-frame clones and misses some; the assay was immunoSEQ multiplex PCR. Clone size and the V and J calls come from that table; the DNA yielded D and trimming. The table shows approximately 250,000 clones, with 75% to 95% occurring only once. From germline, CDR1 is SGHRS and CDR2 YFSETQ. CDR3 size: 15 residues. V dropped 4 bases and J dropped 1; count of bases not matched to a gene: 3.

The chain is built from TRBV5-1 and TRBJ2-3; 10 bases agree with TRBD2. The sequence was collected from a man aged 40-49 years who had been exposed to COVID-19. Sequenced material: PBMCs or T cells enriched from blood (not recorded which). The CDR3 bases are TGCGCCAGCAGCGGCGGGACTAGCGGCACAGATACGCAGTATTTT. Amino acids: CASSGGTSGTDTQYF.